This T cell receptor (beta chain) was captured by sequencing in a study of OX40 agonist ivuxolimab in advanced cancers. In the study overall: Aged roughly 23 to 85 with a mean of about 63 years, they were less than 90% male.

Profiled with immunoSEQ multiplex PCR; TCRdb holds only in-frame clones, not every one. The table shows over 30,000 clones, with roughly 82% occurring only once. Study-wide results and limits: Relative to CD4+ cells, CD8+ T cells on average had more expanded clones.

This clone was seen only once. The antigen is undetermined. This clonotype was obtained from an adult with an advanced solid tumor such as melanoma, head and neck, liver or kidney cancer. This specimen was CD4+ or CD8+ T cells sorted from blood, taken in a trial of the OX40 agonist ivuxolimab.

The CDR3 DNA sequence: TGTGCCAGCAGCCGAGCGGGGAGGGCCCACGAGCAGTACTTC. It translates to CASSRAGRAHEQYF. The chain carries TRBV7-2 and TRBJ2-5; 7 bases are shared with TRBD2. The J call is uncertain, as TRBJ2-7 better fits the DNA end. Germline-derived CDR1 and CDR2 are SGHTA and FQGNSA. The CDR3 is 14 residues long.